Listed below are T cell receptor beta chains from one sample, sequenced in a study of OX40 agonist ivuxolimab in advanced cancers. Here immunoSEQ multiplex PCR was the method, and the copy in TCRdb shows in-frame clones only, minus some. The profile shows 95,000 to 100,000 clones, roughly 80% of them singletons. Sequencing was performed on CD4+ or CD8+ T cells sorted from blood, taken in a trial of the OX40 agonist ivuxolimab. The receptors originated from an adult with an advanced solid tumor such as melanoma, head and neck, liver or kidney cancer. Each CDR3 is given with its conserved first and last residue. A D gene is named only where the DNA matches it firmly. Part of the rows lack a size; the others show once, few, many or a class for expanded clones.

D gene	clone size	J gene	V gene	CDR3 protein	CDR3 DNA
-	once	TRBJ1-1	TRBV10-1	CASSRTQNTEAFF	TGCGCCAGCAGTAGGACACAGAACACTGAAGCTTTCTTT
-	-	TRBJ2-5	TRBV6-5	CASSYGGSRETQYF	TGTGCCAGCAGTTACGGCGGGTCAAGAGAGACCCAGTACTTC
TRBD1	many	TRBJ1-1	TRBV6-1	CASNLQGSTEAFF	TGTGCCAGCAACTTACAGGGGAGCACTGAAGCTTTCTTT
TRBD2	-	TRBJ2-7	TRBV27	CASSFRGSYGEQYF	TGTGCCAGCAGTTTCCGCGGGAGTTACGGCGAGCAGTACTTC
-	-	TRBJ2-5	TRBV14	CASSQDVGSRETQYF	TGTGCCAGCAGCCAAGATGTGGGTAGTAGAGAGACCCAGTACTTC
TRBD1	-	TRBJ1-1	TRBV28	CASRATGRTEAFF	TGTGCCAGCAGGGCGACAGGGAGGACTGAAGCTTTCTTT
TRBD2	-	TRBJ2-6	TRBV7-3	CASSPRASGSSGANVLTF	TGTGCCAGCAGTCCACGGGCTAGCGGGAGCTCTGGGGCCAACGTCCTGACTTTC
-	-	TRBJ2-3	TRBV27	CASSDTDTQYF	TGTGCCAGCAGTGACACAGATACGCAGTATTTT
-	-	TRBJ1-2	TRBV7-2	CASSPDRTNYGYTF	TGTGCCAGCAGCCCCGACAGGACTAACTATGGCTACACCTTC
TRBD1	-	TRBJ1-1	TRBV6-6	CASGQGASEAFF	TGTGCCAGCGGACAGGGGGCATCTGAAGCTTTCTTT
TRBD1	-	TRBJ2-3	TRBV7-9	CASSLWVGTGGSDTQYF	TGTGCCAGCAGCTTATGGGTCGGGACAGGGGGCTCAGATACGCAGTATTTT